This passage covers 22 T cell receptor beta chains from one sample sequenced in a study of T cell repertoires in cytomegalovirus infection. TCRdb reprocessed the reads with MiXCR, giving one entry per CDR3 protein. The sample contains 310,000 or so distinct CDR3 sequences, around 9.6% of which appear only once. Sequenced material: PBMCs. The source is a human donor in good health (CMV status not recorded). Some clones in this sample may be carry-over from other donors' samples.

This clonotype was seen many times. This chain connects TRBV7-8 to TRBJ1-5, with 10 bases that match TRBD1. Germline loops: CDR1 SGHVS, CDR2 FQNEAQ. The CDR3 is 14 residues long. After removal of 6 bases from V and 5 bases from J, the junction contained 4 bases not matched to a gene. The CDR3 DNA reads as TGTGCCAGCAGGACCGGGACAGGGGATCAGCCCCAGCATTTT. Translating gives CASRTGTGDQPQHF.

There are many counts of this clonotype. The V call is TRBV7-3, the J call TRBJ2-3, with TRBD2 identical over 8 bases. The CDR3 runs to 17 residues. Per germline, CDR1 SGHTA and CDR2 FQGTGA. Trimming cost V 1 base and J 2 bases; bases outside gene matches: 8. CDR3 region: CASSLKGLAFVTDTQYF. CDR3 sequence (DNA): TGTGCCAGCAGCTTAAAAGGACTAGCCTTCGTCACAGATACGCAGTATTTT.

At least ten counts were recorded for this clonotype. The chain employs TRBV7-8 and TRBJ2-7; D is uncertain. The germline gives CDR1 SGHVS, CDR2 FQNEAQ. CDR3 length: 12 amino acids. V was clipped by 5 bases and J by 6 bases, with 11 bases between them. The CDR3 here is CASSPSVFEQYF. CDR3 bases: TGTGCCAGCAGCCCCTCGGTCTTCGAGCAGTACTTC.

Many counts were recorded for this clonotype. The chain uses TRBV6-5 and TRBJ2-3; no definite D call. The CDR3 loop spans 16 amino acids. Trimming pared 0 bases from V and 2 bases from J, leaving 12 bases between. CDR1 MNHEY and CDR2 SVGAGI come from the germline V gene. CDR3 bases: TGTGCCAGCAGTTACTCGCGTCGGGTCTCCACAGATACGCAGTATTTT. This translates into CASSYSRRVSTDTQYF.

The genes are TRBV4-1 and TRBJ2-5; 7 bases line up with TRBD1. The CDR3 runs 15 residues. The trim removed 1 base at V and 4 bases at J, leaving 6 bases unmatched. The germline gives CDR1 MGHRA, CDR2 YSYEKL. The CDR3 nucleotides read TGCGCCAGCAGCCAAGGATTTACAGGGGCAGAGACCCAGTACTTC. This translates into CASSQGFTGAETQYF.

The chain carries TRBV6-5 and TRBJ2-7; D not resolved. Deletions cut 7 bases from V and 0 bases from J, with 13 bases between. Germline V CDR1 and CDR2: MNHEY, SVGAGI. CDR3 length equals 14 residues. The CDR3 protein is CASKAGLSSYEQYF. The CDR3 coding sequence is TGTGCCAGCAAGGCAGGCCTATCCTCCTACGAGCAGTACTTC.

This clonotype was seen a handful of times. This chain connects TRBV29-1 to TRBJ2-1; no definite D call. This CDR3 is built from 10 residues. In germline, CDR1 is SQVTM, CDR2 ANQGSEA. In nucleotides, the CDR3 is TGCACCTACACGGGTAATGAGCAGTTCTTC. This translates into CTYTGNEQFF.

The chain is built from TRBV14 and TRBJ2-5; D remains ambiguous. V lost 1 base and J 5 bases, leaving 11 bases between the germline ends. The CDR3 length is 14 residues. In germline, CDR1 is SGHDN, CDR2 FVKESK. CDR3 coding DNA: TGTGCCAGCAGCCAAGGACTGCTGTGGGAGACCCAGTACTTC. Its translation is CASSQGLLWETQYF.

This clonotype was recorded many times. The chain couples TRBV28 to TRBJ1-2; possibly TRBD1 for D (5 bases). Germline V gives CDR1 MDHEN, CDR2 SYDVKM. This CDR3 is 15 amino acids long. The V and J ends lost 6 bases and 6 bases respectively, with 20 bases between them. In nucleotides, the CDR3 is TGTGCCAGCAGGACACAGGAAAGCAAGCAGCATGGCTACACCTTC. Translation: CASRTQESKQHGYTF.

At least ten counts were recorded for this clonotype. This rearrangement joins TRBV20-1 to TRBJ2-3; weak D call: TRBD1 (8 bases). The CDR3 length is 15 residues. Deletions cut 4 bases from V and 2 bases from J, with 16 bases between. CDR1 and CDR2 (germline): DFQATT, SNEGSKA (reference sequence). CDR3 sequence (DNA): TGCAGTGCTACACAGGGGGGGGGCCTCACAGATACGCAGTATTTT. Protein sequence: CSATQGGGLTDTQYF.

This clonotype was observed many times. V is TRBV4-3 and J is TRBJ2-1, with D tentatively TRBD2 (6 bases). Trimming removed 1 base at V and 6 bases at J, with 7 bases between. The CDR3 is 13 amino acids. Germline CDR1 LGHNA, CDR2 YSLEER. CDR3: CASSQGGVNEQFF. The CDR3 DNA is TGCGCCAGCAGCCAAGGGGGGGTCAATGAGCAGTTCTTC.

In the case of this clonotype: This may arise from a read error, as a much more abundant clone is one base away. The CDR3 DNA reads TGTGCCAGCAGCCCGGGACAGGGACTAACTGGGGCCAACGTCCTGGCTTTC. The encoded protein is CASSPGQGLTGANVLAF. This chain uses TRBV28 with TRBJ2-6; 9 bases are shared with TRBD1. The CDR3 runs 17 residues. Germline V gives CDR1 MDHEN, CDR2 SYDVKM.

The V and J genes are TRBV29-1 and TRBJ2-5; TRBD2 agrees at 14 bases. V lost 7 bases to trimming and J lost 5 bases; unmatched junction nucleotides: 6. CDR1 and CDR2 from the germline V gene are SQVTM and ANQGSEA. The CDR3 has 14 residues. CDR3 sequence reads: CSGGLAGGLETQYF. CDR3 sequence (DNA): TGCAGCGGCGGACTAGCGGGGGGTTTGGAGACCCAGTACTTC.

This clonotype was picked up many times. The CDR3 DNA follows: TGTGCCAGCAGGCCGAAGAGGCGCTTGAACACTGAAGCTTTCTTT. Translated, it gives CASRPKRRLNTEAFF. This chain connects TRBV7-9 to TRBJ1-1; D unresolved. V lost 6 bases to trimming and J lost 0 bases, with 14 bases between them. This CDR3 contains 15 residues. The germline CDR1 and CDR2 sequences are SEHNR and FQNEAQ (reference sequence).

This clonotype has more than one count but fewer than ten. J is TRBJ2-3 and V is TRBV24-1; TRBD2 agrees at 10 bases. The junction had 9 bases not matched to a gene; V was cut back by 7 bases and J by 3 bases. Per the germline V gene, CDR1 is KGHDR and CDR2 is SFDVKD. CDR3 length: 16 amino acids. The CDR3 DNA is TGTGCCACCAGCGCGACCGGGACTAGCGAGACAGATACGCAGTATTTT. Its translation is CATSATGTSETDTQYF.

This clonotype appeared many times. The chain combines TRBV9 with TRBJ2-7, with D possibly matching TRBD1 (5 bases). CDR3 size: 13 residues. Germline V gives CDR1 SGDLS, CDR2 YYNGEE. Trimming pared 0 bases from V and 1 base from J, leaving 5 bases between. The CDR3 nucleotides read TGTGCCAGCAGCGTAGACAGGTCCTACGAGCAGTACTTC. Amino acid sequence: CASSVDRSYEQYF.

On this clonotype: Lacking the conserved final phenylalanine or tryptophan, this CDR3 likely reflects a read error. The V and J genes are TRBV5-4 and TRBJ1-2, with TRBD1 matching over 9 bases. This CDR3 region has 13 residues. Germline V lookup: CDR1 SGHNT, CDR2 YYREEE (reference sequence). V dropped 4 bases and J dropped 4; count of bases not matched to a gene: 2. CDR3 loop: CASSVTGGYGYTL. CDR3 nucleotides: TGTGCCAGCAGCGTGACAGGGGGCTATGGCTACACCCTC.

This clonotype was recorded many times. The chain couples TRBV12-3 or TRBV12-4 to TRBJ2-3, with 7 bases identical to TRBD2. V trimming: 2 bases; J trimming: 2 bases; junction bases outside the gene matches: 10. This CDR3 is 17 amino acids long. The chain's CDR3 is CASSLRLTGGPTDTQYF. CDR3 sequence (DNA): TGTGCCAGCAGTTTAAGGCTGACGGGGGGACCCACAGATACGCAGTATTTT.

This clonotype was observed at least ten times. The V call is TRBV7-8, the J call TRBJ1-4, with a tentative D call TRBD1 (5 bases). CDR1 is SGHVS, CDR2 FQNEAQ, per germline. V lost 5 bases, J lost 5 bases, and 15 bases lay in between. The CDR3 is 15 residues long. CDR3 in amino acids: CASSTSRVENEKLFF. The DNA for the CDR3 is TGTGCCAGCAGCACCAGCAGGGTGGAGAATGAAAAACTGTTTTTT.

A word on this clonotype: A much larger clone differs by one base, so this may be a read error. No conserved phenylalanine or tryptophan ends this CDR3, so it is likely a read error. V usage is TRBV6-6 and J usage is TRBJ2-7, with D perhaps TRBD1 (5 bases). Germline V gene lookup returns CDR1 MNHNY and CDR2 SVGAGI (reference sequence). The CDR3 runs to 14 residues. V shed 6 bases and J shed 3 bases, with 15 bases lying between them. The CDR3 region is CASRPRQSGYEQYY. CDR3 DNA sequence: TGTGCCAGCAGGCCCCGACAGTCCGGCTACGAGCAGTACTAC.

This clonotype has ten or more counts. V is TRBV6-2 or TRBV6-3 and J is TRBJ2-3; D gene unclear. In germline, CDR1 is MNHEY, CDR2 SVGEGT. V lost 6 bases and J lost 3, with 10 bases in between. CDR3 length: 13 amino acids. As DNA, the CDR3 is TGTGCCAGCAGGGAAGACCGGACAGATACGCAGTATTTT. Translated, it gives CASREDRTDTQYF.

This clonotype was picked up many times. The chain links TRBV7-2 to TRBJ2-6; tentatively, D is TRBD1 or TRBD2 (5 bases each). This CDR3 has 15 residues. Germline V gives CDR1 SGHTA, CDR2 FQGNSA. V lost 5 bases and J 8 bases, leaving 16 bases between the germline ends. CDR3 region: CASSPPGQGPNVLTF. In DNA form, the CDR3 reads TGTGCCAGCAGCCCGCCGGGGCAGGGTCCCAACGTCCTGACTTTC.